This T cell receptor (beta chain) was captured by sequencing in a study of T cells expressing NK-cell markers. At the level of the study: Seven sequenced donors out of eight were HCMV-seropositive, one seronegative.

Scientists made TCR beta cDNA using 5'RACE template switching with UMIs. Reprocessing the 5' RACE reads, TCRdb reports a single entry for every CDR3 protein and omits DNA. Here the sample table reports about 440,000 distinct CDR3 sequences. The CDR3 has 12 residues. Germline V gene lookup returns CDR1 DFQATT and CDR2 SNEGSKA (reference sequence). Source material: blood T cells: a sorted CD56 or NKG2C T cell subset, CD4+ or CD8+ T cells, or bulk PBMC T cells (not recorded which). The chain couples TRBV20-1 to TRBJ2-7; TCRdb picks TRBD2, but there is no DNA to check that call. This TCR was recovered from a woman aged 18 to 75 in good health. The CDR3 region is CSAGPYTYEQYF.